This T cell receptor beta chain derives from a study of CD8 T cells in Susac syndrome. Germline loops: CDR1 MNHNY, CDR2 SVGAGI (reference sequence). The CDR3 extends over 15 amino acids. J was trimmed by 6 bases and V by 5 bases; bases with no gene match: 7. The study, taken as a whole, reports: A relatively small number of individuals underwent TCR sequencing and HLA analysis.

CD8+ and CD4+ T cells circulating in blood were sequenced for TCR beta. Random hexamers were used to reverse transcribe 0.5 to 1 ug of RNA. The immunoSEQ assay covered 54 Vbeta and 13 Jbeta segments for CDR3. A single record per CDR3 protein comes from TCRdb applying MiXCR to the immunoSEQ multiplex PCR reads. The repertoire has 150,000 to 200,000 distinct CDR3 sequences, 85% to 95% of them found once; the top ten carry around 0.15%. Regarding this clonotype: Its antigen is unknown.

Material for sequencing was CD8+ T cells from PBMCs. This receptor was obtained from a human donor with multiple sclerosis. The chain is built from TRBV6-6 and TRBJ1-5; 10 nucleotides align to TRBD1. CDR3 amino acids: CASSTTGGGLQPQHF. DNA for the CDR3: TGTGCCAGCAGTACGACAGGGGGCGGACTTCAGCCCCAGCATTTT.